The subject of this entry is one TCR beta chain. CDR1 and CDR2 (germline): SGHVS, FQNEAQ. The ends were cut back, 5 bases at V and 4 bases at J, with 23 bases in the middle. The CDR3 is 17 amino acids. The sample originates from a study of shared T cell receptors in the human thymus. Only in-frame clones appear in the TCRdb table, and some are missing; sequencing was by immunoSEQ multiplex PCR. Among under 700,000 clones listed, more than 75% were seen once. These data were likewise used in another study, on human thymus T cells. That source notes: Thymic and blood repertoires appeared to carry a bias in their V and J gene usage. Unrelated people showed highly overlapping thymic repertoires, related research reported.

Sequencing was carried out using thymocytes. The origin of this receptor is a boy under two years old with a congenital heart defect. The chain uses TRBV7-8 and TRBJ2-5; maybe TRBD2 (6 bases). CDR3 sequence reads: CASSPPTWRAFGETQYF. In DNA form, the CDR3 reads TGTGCCAGCAGCCCCCCGACTTGGAGGGCCTTTGGAGAGACCCAGTACTTC.